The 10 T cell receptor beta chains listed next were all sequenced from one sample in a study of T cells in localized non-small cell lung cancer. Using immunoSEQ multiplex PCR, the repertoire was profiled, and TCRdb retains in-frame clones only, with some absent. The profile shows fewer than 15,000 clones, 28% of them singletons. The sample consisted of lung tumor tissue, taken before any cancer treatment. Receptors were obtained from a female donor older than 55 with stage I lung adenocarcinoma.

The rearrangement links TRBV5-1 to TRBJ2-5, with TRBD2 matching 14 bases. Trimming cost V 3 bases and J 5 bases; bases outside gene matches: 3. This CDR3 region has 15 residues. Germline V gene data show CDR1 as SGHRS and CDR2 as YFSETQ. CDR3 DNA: TGCGCCAGCAGCTCCCGGACTAGCGGGGGGGAGACCCAGTACTTC. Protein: CASSSRTSGGETQYF.

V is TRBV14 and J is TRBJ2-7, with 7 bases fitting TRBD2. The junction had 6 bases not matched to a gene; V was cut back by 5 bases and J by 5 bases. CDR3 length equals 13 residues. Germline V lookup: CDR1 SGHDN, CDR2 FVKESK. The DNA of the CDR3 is TGTGCCAGCAGCTGGAAGCGGGAACACGAGCAGTACTTC. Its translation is CASSWKREHEQYF.

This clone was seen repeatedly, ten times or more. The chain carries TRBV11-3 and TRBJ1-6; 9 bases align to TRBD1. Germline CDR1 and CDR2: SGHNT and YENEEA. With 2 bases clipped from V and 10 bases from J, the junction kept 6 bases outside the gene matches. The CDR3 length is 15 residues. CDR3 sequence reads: CASSLRGQGESPLHF. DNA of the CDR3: TGTGCCAGCAGCTTAAGGGGACAGGGTGAATCACCCCTCCACTTT.

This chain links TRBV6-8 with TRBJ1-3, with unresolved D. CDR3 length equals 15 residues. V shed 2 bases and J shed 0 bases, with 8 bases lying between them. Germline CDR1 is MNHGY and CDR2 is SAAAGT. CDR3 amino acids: CASSYGVDSGNTIYF. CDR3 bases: TGTGCCAGCAGTTACGGAGTGGACTCTGGAAACACCATATATTTT.

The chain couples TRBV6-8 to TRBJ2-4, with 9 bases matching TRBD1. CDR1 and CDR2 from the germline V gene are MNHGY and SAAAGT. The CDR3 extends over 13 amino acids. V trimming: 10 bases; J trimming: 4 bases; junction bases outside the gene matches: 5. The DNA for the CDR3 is TGTGCCATCGGGGACAGGGAAAAAAACATTCAGTACTTC. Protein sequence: CAIGDREKNIQYF.

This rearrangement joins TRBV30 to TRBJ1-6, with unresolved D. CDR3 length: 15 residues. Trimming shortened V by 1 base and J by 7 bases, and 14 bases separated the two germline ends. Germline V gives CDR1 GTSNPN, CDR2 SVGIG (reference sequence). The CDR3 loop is CAWSALGTSNSPLHF. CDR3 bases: TGTGCCTGGAGTGCCCTGGGAACGTCGAATTCACCCCTCCACTTT.

The CDR3 loop reads CSVATSGGAGDTQYF. DNA of the CDR3: TGCAGCGTCGCCACTAGCGGGGGGGCCGGAGATACGCAGTATTTT. The chain uses TRBV29-1 and TRBJ2-3; 13 bases are a match to TRBD2. Germline CDR1 reads SQVTM; CDR2 reads ANQGSEA. The ends lost 6 bases at V and 5 bases at J; junction bases unmatched: 8. The CDR3 consists of 15 residues.

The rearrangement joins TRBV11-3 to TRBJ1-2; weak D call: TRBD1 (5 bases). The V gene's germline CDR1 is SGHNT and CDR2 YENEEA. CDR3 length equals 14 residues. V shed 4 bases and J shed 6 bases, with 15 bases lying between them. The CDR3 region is CASSSYSGMDGYTF. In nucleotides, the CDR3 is TGTGCCAGCAGCTCCTATTCAGGGATGGATGGCTACACCTTC. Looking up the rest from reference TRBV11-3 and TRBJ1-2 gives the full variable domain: EAGVVQSPRYKIIEKKQPVAFWCNPISGHNTLYWYLQNLGQGPELLIRYENEEAVDDSQLPKDRFSAERLKGVDSTLKIQPAELGDSAVYLCASSSYSGMDGYTFGSGTRLTVV.

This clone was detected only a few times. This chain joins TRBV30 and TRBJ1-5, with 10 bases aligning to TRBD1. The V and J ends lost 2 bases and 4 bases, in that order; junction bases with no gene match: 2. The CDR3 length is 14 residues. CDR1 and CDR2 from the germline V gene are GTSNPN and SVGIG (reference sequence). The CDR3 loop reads CAWSRGQGNQPQHF. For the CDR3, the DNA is TGTGCCTGGAGTAGGGGACAGGGGAATCAGCCCCAGCATTTT.

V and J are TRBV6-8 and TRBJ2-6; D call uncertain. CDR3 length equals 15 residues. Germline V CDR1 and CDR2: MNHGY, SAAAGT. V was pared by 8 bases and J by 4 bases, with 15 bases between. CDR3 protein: CASLPGHSGANVLTF. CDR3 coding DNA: TGTGCCAGCCTCCCAGGCCACTCGGGGGCCAACGTCCTGACTTTC.